Below, one T cell receptor (beta chain) is given with its context. Its antigen target is currently unknown. Base qualities were left out, and no much larger clone turns up one base away. Using the deep immunoSEQ assay, multiplex PCR amplified TCR CDR3 regions from genomic DNA. Extracted genomic DNA from each cell subset was distributed evenly across all wells of several immunoSEQ 96-well plates, and each plate was treated as a replicate. For sorted subsets, approximately 200 ng of genomic DNA, equivalent to 25,000 to 35,000 T cell genomes, went into each replicate PCR. The purified libraries were quantified using a Qubit 3.0 fluorometer, sized with a Bioanalyzer 2100, and then quantified again using the KAPA Library Quantification kit. Every immunoSEQ 96-well plate was sequenced on a dedicated single-read 150-cycle Illumina NextSeq 550 flow cell. Turning to the authors' computational methods: Because the immunoSEQ output included only junctional sequences and no quality scores, the filtering could not be the same as the filtering used for full-length reads. Sequences were annotated with PyIR, a Python wrapper for IgBLAST v1.9, using IMGT germline references to assign V/J genes and CDR3. Reads were filtered out if the reads had weak V/J assignments (E-value above 1e-6), no CDR3, stop codons, out-of-frame junctions, or ambiguous translated residues. V3J clonotypes were defined by identical inferred V gene, J gene, and CDR3 amino acid sequence. The percentage overlap between two repertoires was calculated by dividing the number of shared unique clonotypes by the size of the smaller repertoire. RTK rarefaction, the Chao1 estimator, and Recon v2.1 estimates of unobserved clonotypes were used to assess repertoire richness. For all TCRbeta clonotypes obtained by the gDNA method from a few donors, generation probabilities were computed with OLGA. TCRdb provides this immuneACCESS table in a form limited to in-frame rearrangements. Some clones are lacking; in checked studies, under half of them reflect an unresolved V gene, and why the rest are absent is not known. V, J and clone size derive from that table, while D and trimming were established from the DNA sequence. The sample profile shows around 2,000,000 clones; over 85% of them were found once. About 0.13% of the sample is in the top ten clones.

This sample is drawn from a study of shared clonotypes between healthy human individuals (dated by TCRdb to 2020 to 2021). With regard to the full study: The cohort comprised a couple of women and a few men aged 18 to 49 years. For each donor, CD4 naive and CD4 memory were each given three plates, CD8 naive was given two plates, and CD8 memory was given one plate. The study deeply sequenced blood TCR repertoires of several healthy adults to estimate repertoire size and the extent of clonotype sharing between individuals. To increase sequencing depth and limit assay-specific biases, TCR repertoire library preparation and sequencing were carried out by different laboratories using diverse techniques. Per donor, leukapheresis produced somewhere between about 0.94 and 9 billion PBMCs. The study at large found these results: Sampling was limited to blood, and TCR repertoires in tissue likely differ from TCR repertoires in blood. Estimated clonotype richness was generally larger for naive than for memory subsets. Higher generation probabilities were observed for clonotypes shared by all four sorted-subset donors than for non-shared clonotypes. Across a handful of donors, around 5% of naive CD4, approximately 3.6% of naive CD8, roughly 2.2% of memory CD4, and approximately 0.4% of memory CD8 clonotypes were shared. The small number of donors limited the genetic and exposure-history diversity represented. Rarefaction of sorted-subset datasets indicated incomplete sequencing despite the large sequencing depth. Based on pairwise subsampling, the degree of clonotype sharing among donors was expected to be affected by sequencing depth.

Ends trimmed: V by 4 bases, J by 5 bases; bases unmatched to a gene: 8. The CDR3 numbers 16 residues from cysteine through phenylalanine. This entry keeps only the CDR3 DNA: 48 bases, framed from base 1. CDR1 is given as MNHEY and CDR2 as SVGAGI, both from the germline V gene. The donors were healthy, HIV-negative adults with no recently reported acute infections or vaccinations. Every donor was a Caucasian adult residing in Nashville, Tennessee, USA. CD4+ T cells were enriched by magnetic negative selection; naive cells were then positively selected on CD45RA, and the negative fraction formed the memory subset. Blood was collected by leukapheresis, and PBMCs were isolated by Ficoll-Histopaque density gradient centrifugation and then cryopreserved in liquid nitrogen vapor phase. Purity and quantity of every magnetically sorted T cell population were checked by analytical flow cytometry. From each sorted fraction, genomic DNA was isolated and quantified by UV absorbance on a Nanodrop 2000c.

The sequencing sample was made of naive CD4+ T cells sorted from blood. According to the study, the label for this sample's cell subset or site signals: CD45RA+ positively selected. The chain was built from TRBV6-5 and TRBJ2-2; 9 nucleotides in the junction match TRBD2. This clonotype originated in a young man in good health. The CDR3 reads as follows: CASSSLGSGRTGELFF. Read as DNA, the sequence is TGTGCCAGCAGTTCCCTAGGTAGCGGGAGAACCGGGGAGCTGTTTTTT.